These T cell receptor beta chains were read from a single sample in a study of blood T cell repertoires in COVID-19. Sequencing was performed with immunoSEQ multiplex PCR; in TCRdb, only in-frame clones are kept and a portion is missing. The sample has 100,000 or so clones, around 79% seen once. Sequencing was carried out using peripheral blood. Receptors originate from a human donor in a cohort sampled during active COVID-19. Both conserved end residues are part of each CDR3. A D gene is named only where the DNA matches it firmly. Clone size is shown for a subset of rows, as once, few, many or a class of expanded clone.

D gene,clone size,V gene,J gene,CDR3 DNA,CDR3 protein
-,-,TRBV30,TRBJ2-5,TGTGCTTCCGGACAGCAAGAGACCCAGTACTTC,CASGQQETQYF
TRBD1,-,TRBV29-1,TRBJ2-7,TGCAGCGGGAAAGACAGGGGGTACGAGCAGTACTTC,CSGKDRGYEQYF
TRBD2,-,TRBV4-3,TRBJ2-7,TGCGCCAGCAGCCAAGATAGACTAGCGGGGCTCTACGAGCAGTACTTC,CASSQDRLAGLYEQYF
-,-,TRBV14,TRBJ2-1,TGTGCCAGCAGGGCGGCGGGGGAGCAGTTCTTC,CASRAAGEQFF
TRBD2,-,TRBV28,TRBJ2-6,TGTGCCAGCAGCCCGGGGGGGACTGGGGCCAACGTCCTGACTTTC,CASSPGGTGANVLTF
TRBD2,few,TRBV5-1,TRBJ2-7,TGCGCCAGCGGGAACCTAGCGGGAGACTACGAGCAGTACTTC,CASGNLAGDYEQYF
TRBD2,-,TRBV19,TRBJ2-7,TGTGCCAGTAGCTACGGGGGGTCGAGCTCCTACGAGCAGTACTTC,CASSYGGSSSYEQYF
-,-,TRBV6-1,TRBJ2-4,TGTGCCAGCAGTGAACTCGGGGAAAACCGGGCCTACCAGTACTTC,CASSELGENRAYQYF
-,once,TRBV7-9,TRBJ2-7,TGTGCCAGCAGCCAGGAGGCCTGGGAGCAGTACTTC,CASSQEAWEQYF
-,-,TRBV18,TRBJ1-3,TGTGCCAGCTCACCAGGGACAAACTCTGGAAACACCATATATTTT,CASSPGTNSGNTIYF
-,-,TRBV27,TRBJ1-1,TGTGCCAGCAGTTTATTTCTGGGGGCCGGCACTGAAGCTTTCTTT,CASSLFLGAGTEAFF
TRBD2,-,TRBV29-1,TRBJ2-1,TGCAGCGTTGGAGGGGCGGGAGCTTCTTACAATGAGCAGTTCTTC,CSVGGAGASYNEQFF
-,-,TRBV19,TRBJ1-1,TGTGCCAGTAGTAGGGGAAGACGGGAGAGCACTGAAGCTTTCTTT,CASSRGRRESTEAFF
-,-,TRBV5-6,TRBJ1-5,TGTGCCAGCAGCTACACAGGTGAACAGCCCCAGCATTTT,CASSYTGEQPQHF
-,-,TRBV15,TRBJ2-2,TGTGCCACCAGCAGGACTAAATCTTCGAACACCGGGGAGCTGTTTTTT,CATSRTKSSNTGELFF
TRBD1,-,TRBV9,TRBJ2-5,TGTGCCAGCAGCGCGGGACAGGGAGAGACCCAGTACTTC,CASSAGQGETQYF
-,few,TRBV12-2,TRBJ2-7,TGTGCAAGTCGCTTAGCTAGCTACGAGCAGTACTTC,CASRLASYEQYF
TRBD2,-,TRBV3-1/TRBV3-2,TRBJ2-7,TGTGCCAGCAGTCTGACTAGCGGGAGGGCGGGCGAGCAGTACTTC,CASSLTSGRAGEQYF
-,-,TRBV5-1,TRBJ2-5,TGCGCCAGCACCCTGGAGGGTACAGAGACCCAGTACTTC,CASTLEGTETQYF
TRBD2,-,TRBV6-5,TRBJ2-3,TGTGCCACCCTTCCGGGACTAGCCACAGATACGCAGTATTTT,CATLPGLATDTQYF
-,-,TRBV28,TRBJ2-1,TGTGCCAGCGGAACTAGCTCGCCCTACAATGAGCAGTTCTTC,CASGTSSPYNEQFF
TRBD1,once,TRBV11-2,TRBJ1-2,TGTGCCAGCAGCTTAGGCCAGGGGGCCGGTGGCTACACCTTC,CASSLGQGAGGYTF